Listed below are T cell receptor beta chains from one sample, sequenced in a study of T cell repertoires in cytomegalovirus infection. No cognate antigen is known for these TCRs. TCRdb called the reads again in MiXCR, with one record for every CDR3 protein. The top ten hold 59% of the sample, which has 60,000 to 75,000 distinct CDR3 sequences, roughly 28% seen once. Sequences were derived from CD8+ T cells from cultured PBMCs, sampled from culture after CMV antigen stimulation. The source is a human donor in good health (CMV status not recorded). Some clones in this sample may be carry-over from other donors' samples. The CDR3 runs from the conserved cysteine through the conserved F or W. The D gene is left open where the match is weak. Some rows have no size entry. The others give once, few or many, or a class for an expanded clone.

d_gene: TRBD1
j_gene: TRBJ1-5
abundance: many
v_gene: TRBV28
CDR3aa: CASRRTTGASLPSNQPQHF
CDR3nt: TGTGCCAGCAGGCGAACTACAGGGGCATCTCTTCCTAGCAATCAGCCCCAGCATTTT

d_gene: .
j_gene: TRBJ2-7
abundance: few
v_gene: TRBV27
CDR3aa: CASSLGSNEQYF
CDR3nt: TGTGCCAGCAGTTTAGGGAGTAACGAGCAGTACTTC

d_gene: .
j_gene: TRBJ1-5
abundance: once
v_gene: TRBV6-2/TRBV6-3
CDR3aa: CASWADSYNQPQHF
CDR3nt: TGTGCCAGCTGGGCGGACAGTTACAATCAGCCCCAGCATTTT

d_gene: TRBD2
j_gene: TRBJ2-3
abundance: .
v_gene: TRBV5-1
CDR3aa: CASSSWTSGRVSTDTQYF
CDR3nt: TGCGCCAGCAGTTCCTGGACTAGCGGGAGGGTTAGCACAGATACGCAGTATTTT

d_gene: TRBD2
j_gene: TRBJ2-1
abundance: .
v_gene: TRBV30
CDR3aa: CAWSGLAGYNEQFF
CDR3nt: TGTGCCTGGAGTGGACTAGCGGGATACAATGAGCAGTTCTTC

d_gene: TRBD2
j_gene: TRBJ2-5
abundance: .
v_gene: TRBV11-2
CDR3aa: CASSSTSGVQETQYF
CDR3nt: TGTGCCAGCAGCTCGACTAGCGGGGTCCAAGAGACCCAGTACTTC

d_gene: TRBD2
j_gene: TRBJ2-7
abundance: many
v_gene: TRBV7-8
CDR3aa: CASSPSSGGSSYEQYF
CDR3nt: TGTGCCAGCAGCCCGAGTAGCGGGGGCTCCTCCTACGAGCAGTACTTC

d_gene: .
j_gene: TRBJ1-1
abundance: few
v_gene: TRBV2
CDR3aa: CASSEGGLTEAFF
CDR3nt: TGTGCCAGCTCGGAGGGGGGATTGACTGAAGCTTTCTTT

d_gene: .
j_gene: TRBJ2-7
abundance: many
v_gene: TRBV20-1
CDR3aa: CSASRGQSPYEQYF
CDR3nt: TGCAGTGCTAGTCGTGGACAGAGCCCCTACGAGCAGTACTTC

d_gene: .
j_gene: TRBJ1-1
abundance: few
v_gene: TRBV6-5
CDR3aa: CASSYIGLPESPEAFF
CDR3nt: TGTGCCAGCAGTTACATTGGTCTGCCAGAAAGCCCTGAAGCTTTCTTT

d_gene: .
j_gene: TRBJ1-1
abundance: many
v_gene: TRBV6-6
CDR3aa: CASSPTKNTEAFF
CDR3nt: TGTGCCAGCAGTCCGACAAAGAACACTGAAGCTTTCTTT

d_gene: .
j_gene: TRBJ2-7
abundance: .
v_gene: TRBV4-3
CDR3aa: CASSQDGASYEQYF
CDR3nt: TGCGCCAGCAGCCAAGACGGTGCCTCCTACGAGCAGTACTTC

d_gene: .
j_gene: TRBJ2-5
abundance: .
v_gene: TRBV27
CDR3aa: CASSFGGGETQYF
CDR3nt: TGTGCCAGCAGTTTTGGGGGAGGAGAGACCCAGTACTTC

d_gene: TRBD1
j_gene: TRBJ2-2
abundance: .
v_gene: TRBV14
CDR3aa: CASSSDRDVWSGELFF
CDR3nt: TGTGCCAGCAGCTCTGACAGGGATGTTTGGTCCGGGGAGCTGTTTTTT

d_gene: .
j_gene: TRBJ2-3
abundance: many
v_gene: TRBV18
CDR3aa: CASSPRQAGSTDTQYF
CDR3nt: TGTGCCAGCTCACCGAGACAGGCCGGCAGCACAGATACGCAGTATTTT

d_gene: .
j_gene: TRBJ2-7
abundance: few
v_gene: TRBV4-1
CDR3aa: CASSQELAAFEQYF
CDR3nt: TGCGCCAGCAGCCAAGAACTAGCCGCATTCGAGCAGTACTTC

d_gene: .
j_gene: TRBJ2-6
abundance: .
v_gene: TRBV20-1
CDR3aa: CSARDSSGANVLTF
CDR3nt: TGCAGTGCCAGAGACAGCTCTGGGGCCAACGTCCTGACTTTC

d_gene: .
j_gene: TRBJ2-3
abundance: few
v_gene: TRBV11-2
CDR3aa: CASSPGTDTQYF
CDR3nt: TGTGCCAGCAGCCCCGGGACAGATACGCAGTATTTT

d_gene: TRBD1
j_gene: TRBJ2-7
abundance: many
v_gene: TRBV12-3/TRBV12-4
CDR3aa: CASTFGDRGSYEQYF
CDR3nt: TGTGCCAGCACCTTCGGAGACAGGGGATCCTACGAGCAGTACTTC

d_gene: TRBD1
j_gene: TRBJ2-7
abundance: few
v_gene: TRBV20-1
CDR3aa: CSAKTGPYEQYF
CDR3nt: TGCAGTGCTAAGACAGGGCCCTACGAGCAGTACTTC

d_gene: TRBD2
j_gene: TRBJ2-3
abundance: .
v_gene: TRBV28
CDR3aa: CASSSLAGAVTDTQYF
CDR3nt: TGTGCCAGCAGTTCCTTAGCGGGAGCGGTGACAGATACGCAGTATTTT

d_gene: .
j_gene: TRBJ2-3
abundance: few
v_gene: TRBV7-3
CDR3aa: CASSSVGLRTDTQYF
CDR3nt: TGTGCCAGCTCATCGGTAGGACTTCGCACAGATACGCAGTATTTT

d_gene: TRBD1
j_gene: TRBJ2-5
abundance: .
v_gene: TRBV2
CDR3aa: CASSEVGTGVWGYQETQYF
CDR3nt: TGTGCCAGCAGTGAAGTTGGGACAGGGGTTTGGGGGTACCAAGAGACCCAGTACTTC

d_gene: .
j_gene: TRBJ2-7
abundance: .
v_gene: TRBV12-3/TRBV12-4
CDR3aa: CASSSSTGGNYEQYF
CDR3nt: .

d_gene: TRBD1
j_gene: TRBJ1-1
abundance: .
v_gene: TRBV25-1
CDR3aa: CASKGQGTNTEAFF
CDR3nt: TGTGCCAGCAAGGGACAGGGGACGAACACTGAAGCTTTCTTT

d_gene: .
j_gene: TRBJ2-7
abundance: many
v_gene: TRBV11-2
CDR3aa: CASSLGPPIGEQYF
CDR3nt: TGTGCCAGCAGCTTAGGACCCCCAATAGGGGAGCAGTACTTC

d_gene: .
j_gene: TRBJ2-3
abundance: few
v_gene: TRBV6-2/TRBV6-3
CDR3aa: CASSYQRGGTDTQYF
CDR3nt: TGTGCCAGCAGTTATCAACGGGGAGGCACAGATACGCAGTATTTT

d_gene: .
j_gene: TRBJ2-3
abundance: few
v_gene: TRBV29-1
CDR3aa: CSARDISGDTQYF
CDR3nt: TGCAGCGCCAGGGACATTTCGGGAGATACGCAGTATTTT

d_gene: .
j_gene: TRBJ2-7
abundance: .
v_gene: TRBV10-3
CDR3aa: CAISPGRYYEQYF
CDR3nt: TGTGCCATCAGCCCAGGACGGTACTACGAGCAGTACTTC

d_gene: TRBD1
j_gene: TRBJ1-2
abundance: .
v_gene: TRBV7-9
CDR3aa: CASSYGTGGVNGYTF
CDR3nt: TGTGCCAGCAGCTATGGGACAGGGGGAGTCAATGGCTACACCTTC

d_gene: TRBD2
j_gene: TRBJ2-4
abundance: many
v_gene: TRBV7-2
CDR3aa: CASSLRLAGDVGKNIQYF
CDR3nt: TGTGCCAGCAGCCTGCGACTAGCGGGAGACGTGGGCAAAAACATTCAGTACTTC

d_gene: .
j_gene: TRBJ2-2
abundance: few
v_gene: TRBV6-5
CDR3aa: CASSYSPTGELFF
CDR3nt: TGTGCCAGCAGTTACTCCCCCACCGGGGAGCTGTTTTTT

d_gene: .
j_gene: TRBJ2-7
abundance: .
v_gene: TRBV24-1
CDR3aa: CATSDRDGPYEQYF
CDR3nt: TGTGCCACCAGTGATCGGGACGGACCCTACGAGCAGTACTTC

d_gene: TRBD1
j_gene: TRBJ1-4
abundance: .
v_gene: TRBV2
CDR3aa: CASSGAPGTGNEKLFF
CDR3nt: TGTGCCAGCAGTGGAGCTCCCGGGACAGGGAATGAAAAACTGTTTTTT

d_gene: TRBD2
j_gene: TRBJ2-1
abundance: .
v_gene: TRBV27
CDR3aa: CASSLLTASGWDEQFF
CDR3nt: TGTGCCAGCAGTTTATTGACGGCTAGCGGTTGGGATGAGCAGTTCTTC

d_gene: .
j_gene: TRBJ2-5
abundance: once
v_gene: TRBV24-1
CDR3aa: CATSDSPRETQYF
CDR3nt: TGTGCCACCAGTGATTCCCCAAGAGAGACCCAGTACTTC

d_gene: .
j_gene: TRBJ1-3
abundance: few
v_gene: TRBV5-6
CDR3aa: CASSVGSGGNTIYF
CDR3nt: TGTGCCAGCAGCGTGGGTTCCGGAGGAAACACCATATATTTT

d_gene: TRBD1
j_gene: TRBJ2-1
abundance: many
v_gene: TRBV7-3
CDR3aa: CASSSTGGSDEQFF
CDR3nt: TGTGCCAGCAGCTCCACAGGGGGTAGCGATGAGCAGTTCTTC

d_gene: .
j_gene: TRBJ2-5
abundance: .
v_gene: TRBV11-2
CDR3aa: CASSPGLEGTQYF
CDR3nt: TGTGCCAGCAGCCCAGGGTTGGAGGGGACCCAGTACTTC

d_gene: .
j_gene: TRBJ1-6
abundance: many
v_gene: TRBV6-5
CDR3aa: CASSYEDRAPLHF
CDR3nt: TGTGCCAGCAGTTACGAGGACCGGGCACCCCTCCACTTT

d_gene: .
j_gene: TRBJ2-1
abundance: .
v_gene: TRBV10-3
CDR3aa: CAISEGQRNEQFF
CDR3nt: TGTGCCATCAGTGAGGGACAGAGGAATGAGCAGTTCTTC

d_gene: TRBD1
j_gene: TRBJ1-5
abundance: .
v_gene: TRBV4-3
CDR3aa: CASSQIVRDRDDQPQHF
CDR3nt: TGCGCCAGCAGCCAAATCGTCCGGGACAGGGACGATCAGCCCCAGCATTTT

d_gene: .
j_gene: TRBJ2-5
abundance: few
v_gene: TRBV2
CDR3aa: CASSGRRETQYF
CDR3nt: TGTGCCAGCAGTGGACGCCGAGAGACCCAGTACTTC

d_gene: TRBD2
j_gene: TRBJ2-3
abundance: .
v_gene: TRBV7-6
CDR3aa: CASSLEASGSSDTQYF
CDR3nt: TGTGCCAGCAGCTTAGAGGCTAGCGGGAGCTCAGATACGCAGTATTTT

d_gene: TRBD1
j_gene: TRBJ2-4
abundance: .
v_gene: TRBV7-2
CDR3aa: CASSPGTGGGIGPKNIQYF
CDR3nt: TGTGCCAGCAGCCCAGGGACAGGGGGCGGTATAGGCCCCAAAAACATTCAGTACTTC

d_gene: TRBD1
j_gene: TRBJ2-2
abundance: .
v_gene: TRBV12-3/TRBV12-4
CDR3aa: CASSNRGQENTGELFF
CDR3nt: TGTGCCAGCAGCAACCGGGGACAGGAGAACACCGGGGAGCTGTTTTTT

d_gene: TRBD1
j_gene: TRBJ2-2
abundance: .
v_gene: TRBV12-3/TRBV12-4
CDR3aa: CASSHGQGAWRTGELFF
CDR3nt: TGTGCCAGCAGCCACGGACAGGGGGCGTGGCGCACCGGGGAGCTGTTTTTT

d_gene: .
j_gene: TRBJ2-1
abundance: .
v_gene: TRBV5-6
CDR3aa: CASSLGPERHNEQFF
CDR3nt: TGTGCCAGCAGCTTGGGGCCAGAAAGACACAATGAGCAGTTCTTC

d_gene: TRBD2
j_gene: TRBJ2-2
abundance: many
v_gene: TRBV2
CDR3aa: CASSEGTSGGNTGELFF
CDR3nt: TGTGCCAGCAGTGAGGGGACTAGCGGGGGAAACACCGGGGAGCTGTTTTTT

d_gene: .
j_gene: TRBJ1-2
abundance: .
v_gene: TRBV2
CDR3aa: CATAQTDYNYGYTF
CDR3nt: TGTGCCACCGCACAAACAGACTATAACTATGGCTACACCTTC

d_gene: .
j_gene: TRBJ2-1
abundance: many
v_gene: TRBV7-8
CDR3aa: CASSPGGSSYNEQFF
CDR3nt: TGTGCCAGCAGCCCTGGAGGTAGCTCCTACAATGAGCAGTTCTTC

d_gene: TRBD1
j_gene: TRBJ2-5
abundance: .
v_gene: TRBV13
CDR3aa: CASRRQGRETQYF
CDR3nt: TGTGCCAGCAGACGACAGGGTCGAGAGACCCAGTACTTC

d_gene: .
j_gene: TRBJ2-5
abundance: .
v_gene: TRBV2
CDR3aa: CASISEPRGETQYF
CDR3nt: TGTGCCAGCATCTCCGAGCCCAGGGGAGAGACCCAGTACTTC

d_gene: TRBD2
j_gene: TRBJ2-2
abundance: few
v_gene: TRBV4-2
CDR3aa: CASSQRGLAGTGELFF
CDR3nt: TGTGCCAGCAGCCAACGAGGGTTAGCGGGGACCGGGGAGCTGTTTTTT

d_gene: .
j_gene: TRBJ2-1
abundance: many
v_gene: TRBV7-9
CDR3aa: CASTGVAGSSYNEQFF
CDR3nt: TGTGCCAGCACCGGGGTGGCCGGTAGCTCCTACAATGAGCAGTTCTTC

d_gene: TRBD1
j_gene: TRBJ2-4
abundance: .
v_gene: TRBV6-2/TRBV6-3
CDR3aa: CASRSGTGVSKNIQYF
CDR3nt: TGTGCCAGCAGATCCGGGACAGGGGTTTCCAAAAACATTCAGTACTTC

d_gene: .
j_gene: TRBJ2-5
abundance: .
v_gene: TRBV7-6
CDR3aa: CASSLDWGVDQETQYF
CDR3nt: TGTGCCAGCAGCTTAGATTGGGGGGTTGATCAAGAGACCCAGTACTTC

d_gene: TRBD2
j_gene: TRBJ2-7
abundance: few
v_gene: TRBV7-6
CDR3aa: CASSQAGGSYEQYF
CDR3nt: TGTGCCAGCAGTCAAGCGGGGGGGTCCTACGAGCAGTACTTC

d_gene: TRBD1
j_gene: TRBJ2-7
abundance: few
v_gene: TRBV4-1
CDR3aa: CASSQGGPGQRAYEQYF
CDR3nt: TGCGCCAGCAGCCAAGGGGGACCGGGACAGAGAGCCTACGAGCAGTACTTC

d_gene: .
j_gene: TRBJ2-1
abundance: .
v_gene: TRBV2
CDR3aa: CASDPRLSSYNEQFF
CDR3nt: TGTGCCAGCGATCCCAGGCTAAGCTCCTACAATGAGCAGTTCTTC